This TCR beta chain is drawn from a study of OX40 agonist ivuxolimab in advanced cancers. Study at large: Treatment of patients was with ivuxolimab, an agonistic anti-OX40 (CD134) antibody. With a range of roughly 23 to 85, age averaged 60 years, and nearly 85% were male.

Regarding this clone: What it recognizes is unknown.

V shed 5 bases and J shed 3 bases, with 1 base lying between them. Germline values: CDR1 MNHNY, CDR2 SVGAGI (reference sequence). CDR3 length equals 11 residues. Findings and caveats of the study: Among T cells, CD8+ cells averaged more expanded clones than CD4+ cells.

Profiled with immunoSEQ multiplex PCR; TCRdb holds only in-frame clones, not every one. The sample contains 60,000 or so clones, approximately 91% of which appear only once. This TCR came from an adult with an advanced solid tumor such as melanoma, head and neck, liver or kidney cancer. The input for sequencing was CD4+ or CD8+ T cells sorted from blood, taken in a trial of the OX40 agonist ivuxolimab. The chain uses TRBV6-6 and TRBJ2-2; the D is unclear. The CDR3 nucleotides read TGTGCCAGCAGTCACACCGGGGAGCTGTTTTTT. Translating gives CASSHTGELFF.